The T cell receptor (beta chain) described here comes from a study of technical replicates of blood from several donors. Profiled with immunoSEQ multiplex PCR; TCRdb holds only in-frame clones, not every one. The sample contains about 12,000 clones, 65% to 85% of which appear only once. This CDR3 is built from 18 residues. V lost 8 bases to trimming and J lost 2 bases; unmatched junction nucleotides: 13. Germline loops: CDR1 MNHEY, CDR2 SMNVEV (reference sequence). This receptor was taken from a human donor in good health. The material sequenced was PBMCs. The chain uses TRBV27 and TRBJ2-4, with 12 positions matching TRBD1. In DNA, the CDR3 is TGTGCCAGCGCCCGGGGGACAGGGGGCGATCCCCCCAAAAACATTCAGTACTTC. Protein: CASARGTGGDPPKNIQYF.